These 25 T cell receptor beta chains were sequenced from one sample in a study of T-cell reconstitution after alpha-beta-depleted transplantation in children. A library of TCRbeta sequences, prepared with unique molecular identifiers, was generated. TCRdb ran MiXCR on the PCR reads and lists one entry per CDR3 protein. The profile covers about 300,000 distinct CDR3 sequences, with 10% appearing a single time and roughly 7% taken by the ten largest. Sequencing was performed on PBMCs, taken before TCRalphabeta/CD19-depleted stem cell transplant. The receptors stem from a boy in the first two years of life with acute myeloid leukemia, due to receive a stem cell transplant.

This clonotype was seen ten or more times. This chain links TRBV12-3 or TRBV12-4 with TRBJ2-1, with 9 bases fitting TRBD2. CDR3 length: 14 residues. V lost 4 bases, J lost 4 bases, and 2 bases stayed unmatched. This chain's CDR3 is CASSSSGVYNEQFF. CDR3 bases: TGTGCCAGCAGTTCTAGCGGGGTTTACAATGAGCAGTTCTTC.

This clonotype was seen repeatedly, ten times or more. J is TRBJ2-1 and V is TRBV4-1, with D unresolved. V was clipped by 6 bases and J by 0 bases, with 3 bases between them. Germline V gene sequence: CDR1 MGHRA, CDR2 YSYEKL. This CDR3 spans 12 amino acids. In DNA, the CDR3 is TGCGCCAGCAGAGGCTCCTACAATGAGCAGTTCTTC. This codes for CASRGSYNEQFF.

This clonotype was observed many times. This chain links TRBV28 with TRBJ1-1; tentative D call: TRBD1 (5 bases). V shed 2 bases and J shed 4 bases, with 11 bases lying between them. CDR1 MDHEN and CDR2 SYDVKM come from the germline V gene. The CDR3 runs to 14 residues. DNA for the CDR3: TGTGCCAGCAGTTTAGCCTTTAGGGGCACTGAAGCTTTCTTT. Its protein product is CASSLAFRGTEAFF.

This clonotype was observed many times. The gene calls are TRBV4-3 and TRBJ2-5, with 7 bases aligning to TRBD1. V lost 0 bases, J lost 7 bases, and 11 bases stayed unmatched. CDR1 is LGHNA, CDR2 YSLEER, per germline. The CDR3 contains 16 residues. The CDR3 DNA follows: TGCGCCAGCAGCCAAGATCGGGACAGAGGTCGCGCGACCCAGTACTTC. This encodes CASSQDRDRGRATQYF.

At least ten counts were recorded for this clonotype. The chain recombines TRBV27 with TRBJ1-5; D is ambiguous. The length of the CDR3 is 13 residues. Germline V gene data show CDR1 as MNHEY and CDR2 as SMNVEV (reference sequence). Between the trimmed V and J ends, which lost 6 bases and 7 bases, there was a span of 13 bases. The CDR3: CASSSRPSQPQHF. The CDR3 nucleotides are TGTGCCAGCAGCTCTCGACCGTCCCAGCCCCAGCATTTT.

Many counts were recorded for this clonotype. The J gene is TRBJ1-5, the V gene TRBV28, with 7 positions matching TRBD1. V lost 4 bases and J lost 7; bases outside the gene matches: 16. CDR1 MDHEN and CDR2 SYDVKM come from the germline V gene. There are 17 residues in the CDR3. CDR3 sequence: CASSSSKGQRESQPQHF. CDR3 in DNA: TGTGCCAGCAGTTCCTCTAAGGGACAGAGGGAGTCGCAGCCCCAGCATTTT.

This clonotype appeared many times. The chain employs TRBV11-2 and TRBJ2-1; D is unclear. Per germline, CDR1 SGHAT and CDR2 FQNNGV. The ends were cut back, 1 base at V and 3 bases at J, with 10 bases in the middle. The CDR3 length is 15 residues. The CDR3: CASSLGRAGYNEQFF. The CDR3 region has the DNA TGTGCCAGCAGCTTAGGGCGTGCAGGCTACAATGAGCAGTTCTTC.

This clonotype was counted ten times or more. The chain is built from TRBV29-1 and TRBJ2-1; D is perhaps TRBD2 (6 bases). V was pared by 0 bases and J by 7 bases, with 16 bases between. This CDR3 is built from 15 residues. Germline lookup yields CDR1 SQVTM and CDR2 ANQGSEA. The CDR3 loop reads CSVEDPWTIPNEQFF. CDR3 DNA sequence: TGCAGCGTTGAAGATCCCTGGACTATTCCGAATGAGCAGTTCTTC.

V and J are TRBV20-1 and TRBJ2-1; 12 bases align to TRBD2. CDR3 length: 18 amino acids. Trimming took 2 bases from V and 0 from J; bases not matched to a gene: 8. Germline V gene sequence: CDR1 DFQATT, CDR2 SNEGSKA (reference sequence). The CDR3, as DNA: TGCAGTGCTAGAACCCCCCTAGCGGGAGGGAGCTCCTACAATGAGCAGTTCTTC. Amino acids: CSARTPLAGGSSYNEQFF.

This sequence joins TRBV19 and TRBJ1-1; 7 bases match TRBD1. The CDR3 totals 14 residues. From germline, CDR1 is LNHDA and CDR2 SQIVND (reference sequence). Unmatched junction bases numbered 10, after V lost 5 bases and J lost 7 bases. CDR3 DNA: TGTGCCAGTAGTCCCTGGGACAGAGAGAATGAAGCTTTCTTT. This gives the protein CASSPWDRENEAFF.

Ten or more counts support this clonotype. This chain uses TRBV7-2 with TRBJ1-5; D unclear. The length of the CDR3 is 16 residues. CDR1 is SGHTA and CDR2 is FQGNSA in the germline V gene. V gave up 4 bases and J gave up 0 bases, with 13 bases separating them. The CDR3: CASSSGTPYSNQPQHF. The DNA for the CDR3 is TGTGCCAGCAGCTCCGGCACACCCTATAGCAATCAGCCCCAGCATTTT.

This clonotype appeared many times. This chain joins TRBV18 and TRBJ2-1, with 11 nucleotides matching TRBD2. After removal of 1 base from V and 9 bases from J, the junction contained 2 bases not matched to a gene. From germline, CDR1 is KGHSH and CDR2 LQKENI. The CDR3 is 14 amino acids. The CDR3 sequence is CASSPLAGGSEQFF. CDR3 DNA sequence: TGTGCCAGCTCACCACTAGCGGGGGGGAGTGAGCAGTTCTTC.

This clonotype has a count of ten or more. The CDR3 coding sequence is TGCAGTGCTCCCGGGACAGAGCTTTCCCGCCGGGACTCGCAGTATTTT. It codes for CSAPGTELSRRDSQYF. The rearrangement joins TRBV20-1 to TRBJ2-3; perhaps TRBD1 as D (7 bases). Per the germline V gene, CDR1 is DFQATT and CDR2 is SNEGSKA (reference sequence). V was trimmed by 5 bases and J by 10 bases, leaving 28 bases between them. CDR3 size: 16 residues.

As concerns this clonotype: At one of its ends the junction is not consistent with the germline gene, which may arise from a read error. The chain couples TRBV29-1 to TRBJ2-7; 9 positions match TRBD1. CDR1 SQVTM and CDR2 ANQGSEA come from the germline V gene. The CDR3 totals 13 residues. The CDR3 nucleotides are TGCTGCGTCCCCGGGACAGGGTTAAGAGAGCAGTACTTC. Translating it yields CCVPGTGLREQYF.

Worth noting for this clonotype: With a much larger clone just one base away, this may be a read error. This sequence joins TRBV9 and TRBJ2-5; D might be TRBD2 (5 bases). In germline, CDR1 is SGDLS, CDR2 YYNGEE. The CDR3 contains 14 residues. CDR3 nucleotides: TGTGCCACCAGCGCTCTGGAGGCGGCTGAGACCCAGTACTTC. This encodes CATSALEAAETQYF.

This clonotype has a count of ten or more. This chain joins TRBV6-6 and TRBJ2-4; the D is unclear. CDR3 size: 12 residues. CDR1 MNHNY and CDR2 SVGAGI come from the germline V gene (reference sequence). The germline V and J ends were trimmed by 6 bases and 6 bases, with 9 bases remaining between them. CDR3 sequence reads: CASSPDRNIQYF. Here the CDR3 DNA reads TGTGCCAGCAGCCCAGATAGAAACATTCAGTACTTC.

A few counts support this clonotype. V and J are TRBV11-1 and TRBJ2-2, with 7 bases lining up with TRBD2. The CDR3 sequence is 18 residues long. J was trimmed by 2 bases and V by 2 bases; bases with no gene match: 11. CDR1 and CDR2 from the germline V gene are SGHAT and FQDESV (reference sequence). Written as DNA, the CDR3 is TGTGCCAGCAGCTTACCAGGAGGTAGCGGGTTAAACACCGGGGAGCTGTTTTTT. Protein product: CASSLPGGSGLNTGELFF.

This sequence joins TRBV28 and TRBJ2-1, with 16 bases that match TRBD2. CDR1 is MDHEN, CDR2 SYDVKM, per germline. The CDR3 has 20 amino acids. V shed 5 bases and J 8 bases; nucleotides not matched to a gene: 18. In DNA, the CDR3 is TGTGCCAGCAGTATCTCCGGGACTAGCGGGAGGGCCTCTCTACTGGATGAGCAGTTCTTC. This gives the protein CASSISGTSGRASLLDEQFF.

This clonotype was counted at least ten times. This chain joins TRBV28 and TRBJ1-4; weak D call: TRBD1 (6 bases). Germline CDR1 is MDHEN and CDR2 is SYDVKM. Trimming took 2 bases from V and 5 from J, leaving 12 bases between them. The CDR3 length is 15 residues. CDR3 loop: CASSLLRDKNEKLFF. The CDR3 DNA is TGTGCCAGCAGTTTACTCCGGGACAAGAATGAAAAACTGTTTTTT.

In its sample, this clonotype was seen once. The V gene is TRBV19, the J gene TRBJ2-7; 8 bases line up with TRBD1. Per the germline V gene, CDR1 is LNHDA and CDR2 is SQIVND (reference sequence). J gave up 2 bases and V 4 bases, and 4 bases lay outside the gene matches. The CDR3 is 14 amino acids. CDR3 protein: CASSNDRGAYEQYF. The CDR3 DNA reads TGTGCCAGTAGTAACGACAGGGGCGCCTACGAGCAGTACTTC.

This clonotype was observed at least ten times. The chain carries TRBV28 and TRBJ2-7; 8 bases agree with TRBD2. The CDR3 has 15 residues. Germline assignment: CDR1 MDHEN and CDR2 SYDVKM. V trimming: 6 bases; J trimming: 4 bases; junction bases outside the gene matches: 11. CDR3 sequence reads: CASSLTGTRLYEQYF. For the CDR3, the DNA is TGTGCCAGCAGCTTAACCGGGACTAGGCTTTACGAGCAGTACTTC.

The table lists this clonotype with many counts. The rearrangement joins TRBV7-6 to TRBJ1-2; 7 bases agree with TRBD1. V was clipped by 5 bases and J by 3 bases; unmatched bases: 6. There are 14 residues in the CDR3. Germline CDR1 SGHVS, CDR2 FNYEAQ. The CDR3 reads CASSAGTGDYGYTF. In nucleotides, the CDR3 is TGTGCCAGCAGCGCCGGTACAGGGGACTATGGCTACACCTTC.

The chain employs TRBV9 and TRBJ2-7; D not certain. The CDR3 spans 14 residues. Germline V gene lookup returns CDR1 SGDLS and CDR2 YYNGEE. Trimming took 0 bases from V and 6 from J, leaving 13 bases between them. The CDR3 nucleotides read TGTGCCAGCAGCGTAGGGCAGTCAACCGCCGAGCAGTACTTC. Amino acids: CASSVGQSTAEQYF.

This rearrangement joins TRBV9 to TRBJ2-6, with 8 bases matching TRBD1. Germline V CDR1 and CDR2: SGDLS, YYNGEE. With V trimmed by 4 bases and J by 0 bases, 12 bases remained unmatched. This CDR3 has 19 amino acids. CDR3 bases: TGTGCCAGCAGCACCACCCCCCGGGACAGGTTCTCTGGGGCCAACGTCCTGACTTTC. This gives the protein CASSTTPRDRFSGANVLTF.

This clonotype was detected many times. The V and J genes are TRBV5-1 and TRBJ2-7; 10 bases align to TRBD1. The germline V gene encodes CDR1 SGHRS and CDR2 YFSETQ. Losses at the gene ends were 1 base for V and 2 bases for J; bases not matched to a gene: 3. The CDR3 totals 15 residues. Here the CDR3 reads CASSLRGQGPYEQYF. CDR3 DNA sequence: TGCGCCAGCAGCTTGCGGGGACAGGGGCCCTACGAGCAGTACTTC.